The source of this T cell receptor beta chain is a study of CXCR3-negative and CXCR3-positive naive CD8 T cells. Study conclusions and caveats: Fresh PBMCs served for most assays, and CXCR3 expression fell partially after cryopreservation.

Note on this clonotype: The antigen is unknown.

Germline-derived CDR1 and CDR2 are SGHRS and YFSETQ. The CDR3 runs 16 residues. In preparing the TRB cDNA libraries, 5' RACE with UMI labels was used. From the 5' RACE reads, TCRdb lists one entry per CDR3 protein and no DNA. The sample table includes 100,000 to 150,000 distinct CDR3 sequences. The rearrangement links TRBV5-1 to TRBJ2-3; absent DNA, TCRdb's TRBD1 call cannot be checked. This clonotype was obtained from a human donor in good health. Some clones in this sample may be carry-over from other donors' samples. The material sequenced was naive CXCR3- CD8+ T cells from blood. Subset noted: CD45RO-CCR7+CD27+CD95- naive CD8+ T cells lacking CXCR3 (TNR3-). CDR3 amino acids: CASSFGQGASRDTQYF.